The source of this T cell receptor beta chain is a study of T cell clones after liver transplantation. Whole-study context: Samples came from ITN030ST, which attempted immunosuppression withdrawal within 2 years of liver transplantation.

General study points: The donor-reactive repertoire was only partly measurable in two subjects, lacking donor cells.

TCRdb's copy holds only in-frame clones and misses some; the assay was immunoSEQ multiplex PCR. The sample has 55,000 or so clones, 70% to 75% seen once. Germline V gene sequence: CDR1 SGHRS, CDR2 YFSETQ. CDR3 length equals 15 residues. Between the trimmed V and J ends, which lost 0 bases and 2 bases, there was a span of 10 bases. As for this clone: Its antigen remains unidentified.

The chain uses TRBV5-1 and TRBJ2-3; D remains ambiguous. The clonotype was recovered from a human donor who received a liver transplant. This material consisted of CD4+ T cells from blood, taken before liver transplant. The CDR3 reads CASSLGQALTDTQYF. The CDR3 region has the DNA TGCGCCAGCAGCTTGGGGCAGGCACTCACAGATACGCAGTATTTT.